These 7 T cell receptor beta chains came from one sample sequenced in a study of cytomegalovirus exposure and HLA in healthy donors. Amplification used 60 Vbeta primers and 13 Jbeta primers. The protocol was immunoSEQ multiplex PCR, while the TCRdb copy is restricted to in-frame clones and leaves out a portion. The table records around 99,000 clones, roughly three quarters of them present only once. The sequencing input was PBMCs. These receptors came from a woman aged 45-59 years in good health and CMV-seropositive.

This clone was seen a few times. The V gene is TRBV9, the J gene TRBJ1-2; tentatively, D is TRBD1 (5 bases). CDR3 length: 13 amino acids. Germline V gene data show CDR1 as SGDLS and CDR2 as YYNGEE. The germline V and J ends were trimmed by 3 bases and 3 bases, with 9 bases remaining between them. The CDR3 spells CASSAQGYYGYTF. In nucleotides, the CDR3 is TGTGCCAGCAGCGCTCAGGGATACTATGGCTACACCTTC.

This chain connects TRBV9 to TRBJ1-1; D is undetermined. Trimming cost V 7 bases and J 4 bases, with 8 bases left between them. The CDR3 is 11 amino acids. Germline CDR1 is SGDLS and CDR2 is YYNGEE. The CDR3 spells CASSPGTEAFF. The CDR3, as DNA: TGTGCCAGCTCACCGGGCACTGAAGCTTTCTTT.

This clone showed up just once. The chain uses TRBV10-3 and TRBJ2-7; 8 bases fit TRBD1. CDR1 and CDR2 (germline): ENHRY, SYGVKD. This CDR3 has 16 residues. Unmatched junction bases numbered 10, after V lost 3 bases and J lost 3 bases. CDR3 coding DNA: TGTGCCATCAGTGACGGGGTTGGACAGGGCCTCTACGAGCAGTACTTC. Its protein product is CAISDGVGQGLYEQYF.

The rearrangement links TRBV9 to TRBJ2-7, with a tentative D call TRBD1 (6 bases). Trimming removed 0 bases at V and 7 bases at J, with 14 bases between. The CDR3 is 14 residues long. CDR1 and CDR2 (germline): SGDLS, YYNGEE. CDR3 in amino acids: CASSVVPGDAEQYF. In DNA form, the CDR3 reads TGTGCCAGCAGCGTAGTCCCAGGGGATGCTGAGCAGTACTTC.

The DNA of the CDR3 is TGTGCCAGCAGCAGACCCATCACGGGCACCGGGGAGCTGTTTTTT. This gives the protein CASSRPITGTGELFF. The chain couples TRBV27 to TRBJ2-2; D is unclear. This CDR3 spans 15 amino acids. V lost 6 bases to trimming and J lost 4 bases, with 15 bases between them. The germline gives CDR1 MNHEY, CDR2 SMNVEV (reference sequence).

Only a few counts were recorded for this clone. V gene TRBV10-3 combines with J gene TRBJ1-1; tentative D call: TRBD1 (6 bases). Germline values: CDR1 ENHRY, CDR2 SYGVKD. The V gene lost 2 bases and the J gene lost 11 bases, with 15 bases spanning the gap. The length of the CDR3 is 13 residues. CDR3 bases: TGTGCCATCAGTGAGGGGGGCCAATCGGAGGCTTTCTTT. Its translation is CAISEGGQSEAFF.

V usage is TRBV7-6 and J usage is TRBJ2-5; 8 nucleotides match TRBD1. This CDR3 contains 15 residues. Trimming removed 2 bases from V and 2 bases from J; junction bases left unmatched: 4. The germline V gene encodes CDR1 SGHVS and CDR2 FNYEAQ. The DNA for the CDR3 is TGTGCCAGCAGCTTACTAGGGACAGGACAAGAGACCCAGTACTTC. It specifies CASSLLGTGQETQYF.